This T cell receptor (beta chain) was sequenced during a study of prognosis after radiotherapy for stage I lung cancer. Broader study findings: Unique TCR clone counts went down once patients had stereotactic body radiation therapy, median roughly 9,300 versus 7,200.

In regard to this clonotype: The target antigen is unknown. It differs at one base from a far larger clone, so likely a read error.

Germline V gene sequence: CDR1 MRHNA, CDR2 SNTAGT. V was clipped by 9 bases and J by 4 bases, with 13 bases between them. CDR3 length: 14 residues. Amplification of the TCR beta CDR3 (from genomic DNA) was done by two-round multiplex PCR. Primers specific to each TRBV and TRBJ gene drove first-round PCR. TCRdb analysed the multiplex PCR reads with MiXCR anew, one entry per CDR3 protein. The sample carries some 27,000 distinct CDR3 sequences, around 31% recorded once. Blood draws of 5 to 7 milliliters of peripheral blood occurred at each of two time points. The chain joins TRBV6-4 to TRBJ1-6; maybe TRBD1 (6 bases). The input for sequencing was PBMCs, taken before or after stereotactic body radiation therapy (not recorded which). The TCR was taken from a donor older than 45 with non-small cell lung cancer. The CDR3 loop reads CARTIQGYNSPLHF. Written as DNA, the CDR3 is TGTGCCAGAACTATACAGGGTTATAATTCACCCCTCCACTTT.